The table lists the clone carrying this TCR beta chain with many counts. This CDR3 contains 15 residues. Per germline, CDR1 GTSNPN and CDR2 SVGIG (reference sequence). V was pared by 0 bases and J by 7 bases, with 7 bases of the junction left unmatched. The method was immunoSEQ multiplex PCR; TCRdb's version includes in-frame clones alone and lacks a portion of them. The table includes 450,000 to 500,000 clones, about 72% detected once. This sample was included in a study of shared clonotypes between healthy human individuals. The sequence was collected from a middle-aged woman in good health. Some clones in this sample may be carry-over from other donors' samples. The sample taken for sequencing was PBMCs. The gene calls are TRBV30 and TRBJ1-4, with 8 bases identical to TRBD1. CDR3 bases: TGTGCCTGGAGTGTAGGACAGGGTAGTGGTGAAAAACTGTTTTTT. This sequence encodes CAWSVGQGSGEKLFF.